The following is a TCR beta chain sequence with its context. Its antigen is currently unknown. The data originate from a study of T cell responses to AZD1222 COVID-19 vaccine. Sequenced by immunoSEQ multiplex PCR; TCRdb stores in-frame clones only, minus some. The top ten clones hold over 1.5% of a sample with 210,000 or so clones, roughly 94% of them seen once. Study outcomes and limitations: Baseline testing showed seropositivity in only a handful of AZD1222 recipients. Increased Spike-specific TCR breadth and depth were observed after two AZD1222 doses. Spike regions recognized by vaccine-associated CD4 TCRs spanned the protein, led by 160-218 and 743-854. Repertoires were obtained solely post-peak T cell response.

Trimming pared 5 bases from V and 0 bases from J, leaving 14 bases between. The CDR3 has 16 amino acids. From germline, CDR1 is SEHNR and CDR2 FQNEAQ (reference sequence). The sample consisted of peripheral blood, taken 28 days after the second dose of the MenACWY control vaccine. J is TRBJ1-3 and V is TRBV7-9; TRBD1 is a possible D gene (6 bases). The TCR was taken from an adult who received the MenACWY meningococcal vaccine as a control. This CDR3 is CASSPRGDNSGNTIYF. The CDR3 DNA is TGTGCCAGCAGCCCTAGGGGGGACAACTCTGGAAACACCATATATTTT.